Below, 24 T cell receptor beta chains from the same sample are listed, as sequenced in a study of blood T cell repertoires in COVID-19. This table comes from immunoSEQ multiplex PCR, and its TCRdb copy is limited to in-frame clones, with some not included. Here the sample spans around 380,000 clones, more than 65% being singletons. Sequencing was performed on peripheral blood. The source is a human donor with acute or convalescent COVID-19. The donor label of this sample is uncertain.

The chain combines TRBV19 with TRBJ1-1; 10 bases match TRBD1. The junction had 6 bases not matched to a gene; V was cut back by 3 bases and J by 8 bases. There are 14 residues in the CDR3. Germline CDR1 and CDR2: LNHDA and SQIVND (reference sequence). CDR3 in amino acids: CASSISGTGVEAFF. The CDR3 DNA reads TGTGCCAGTAGTATCTCCGGGACAGGGGTGGAAGCTTTCTTT. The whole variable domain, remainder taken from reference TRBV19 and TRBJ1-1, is DGGITQSPKYLFRKEGQNVTLSCEQNLNHDAMYWYRQDPGQGLRLIYYSQIVNDFQKGDIAEGYSVSREKKESFPLTVTSAQKNPTAFYLCASSISGTGVEAFFGQGTRLTVV.

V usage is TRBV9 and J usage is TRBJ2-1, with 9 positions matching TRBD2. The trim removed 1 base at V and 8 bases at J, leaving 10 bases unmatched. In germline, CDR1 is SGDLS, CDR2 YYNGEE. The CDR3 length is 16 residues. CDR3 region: CASSVHSGRNWDEQFF. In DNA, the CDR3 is TGTGCCAGCAGCGTACACAGCGGGAGGAACTGGGATGAGCAGTTCTTC. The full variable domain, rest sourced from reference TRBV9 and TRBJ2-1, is DSGVTQTPKHLITATGQRVTLRCSPRSGDLSVYWYQQSLDQGLQFLIQYYNGEERAKGNILERFSAQQFPDLHSELNLSSLELGDSALYFCASSVHSGRNWDEQFFGPGTRLTVL.

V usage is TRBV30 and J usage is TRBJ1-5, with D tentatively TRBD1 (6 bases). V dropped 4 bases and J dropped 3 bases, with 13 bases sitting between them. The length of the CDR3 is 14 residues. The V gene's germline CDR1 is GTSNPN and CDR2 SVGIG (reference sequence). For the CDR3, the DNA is TGTGCCTGGAATAGGGGGGGGATCAATCAGCCCCAGCATTTT. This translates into CAWNRGGINQPQHF.

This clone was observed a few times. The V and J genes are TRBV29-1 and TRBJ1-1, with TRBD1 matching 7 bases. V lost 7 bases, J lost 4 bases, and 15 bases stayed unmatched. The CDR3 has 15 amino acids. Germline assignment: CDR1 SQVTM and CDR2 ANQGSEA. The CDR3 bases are TGCAGCGCAAACAACCCCCGACAGGGCAGCACTGAAGCTTTCTTT. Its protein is CSANNPRQGSTEAFF.

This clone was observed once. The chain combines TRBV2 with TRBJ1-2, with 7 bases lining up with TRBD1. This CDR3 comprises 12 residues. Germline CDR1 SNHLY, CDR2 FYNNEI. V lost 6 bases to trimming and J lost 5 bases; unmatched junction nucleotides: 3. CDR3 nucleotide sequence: TGTGCCAGCAGAAGGGGGCCTTATGGCTACACCTTC. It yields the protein CASRRGPYGYTF.

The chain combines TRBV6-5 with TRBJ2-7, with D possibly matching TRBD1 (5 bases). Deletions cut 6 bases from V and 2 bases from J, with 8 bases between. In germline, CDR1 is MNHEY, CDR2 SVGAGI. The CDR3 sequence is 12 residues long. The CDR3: CASRQEPYEQYF. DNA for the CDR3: TGTGCCAGCAGACAGGAGCCCTACGAGCAGTACTTC.

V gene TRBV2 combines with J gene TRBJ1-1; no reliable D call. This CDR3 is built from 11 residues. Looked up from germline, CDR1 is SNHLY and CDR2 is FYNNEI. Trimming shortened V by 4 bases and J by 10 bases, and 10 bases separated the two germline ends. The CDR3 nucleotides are TGTGCCAGCAGTGTCGGGGTTGGAGCTTTCTTT. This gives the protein CASSVGVGAFF.

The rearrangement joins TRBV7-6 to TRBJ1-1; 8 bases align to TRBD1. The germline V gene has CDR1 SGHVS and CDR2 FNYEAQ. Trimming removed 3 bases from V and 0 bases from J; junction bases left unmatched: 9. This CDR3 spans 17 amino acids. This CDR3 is CASSFGAGGTMNTEAFF. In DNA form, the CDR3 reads TGTGCCAGCAGCTTTGGTGCAGGGGGCACCATGAACACTGAAGCTTTCTTT.

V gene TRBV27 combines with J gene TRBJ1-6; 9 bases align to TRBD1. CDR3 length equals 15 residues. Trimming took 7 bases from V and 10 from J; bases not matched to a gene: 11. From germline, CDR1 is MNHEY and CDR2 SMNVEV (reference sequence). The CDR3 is CASKGARTGESPLHF. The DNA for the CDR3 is TGTGCCAGCAAGGGGGCCCGGACAGGGGAATCACCCCTCCACTTT.

CDR3 nucleotide sequence: TGTGCCAGCAAGACAGGAAATCAGCCCCAGCATTTT. It translates to CASKTGNQPQHF. The chain employs TRBV2 and TRBJ1-5; a weak D match, TRBD1 (6 bases). Trimming took 7 bases from V and 4 from J, leaving 8 bases between them. Per the germline V gene, CDR1 is SNHLY and CDR2 is FYNNEI. This CDR3 region has 12 residues.

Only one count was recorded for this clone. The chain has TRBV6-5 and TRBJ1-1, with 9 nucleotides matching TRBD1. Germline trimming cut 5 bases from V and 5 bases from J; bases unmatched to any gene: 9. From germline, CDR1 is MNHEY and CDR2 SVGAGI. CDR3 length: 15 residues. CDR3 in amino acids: CASSPVGTGQTEAFF. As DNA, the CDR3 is TGTGCCAGCAGTCCCGTTGGGACAGGGCAAACTGAAGCTTTCTTT.

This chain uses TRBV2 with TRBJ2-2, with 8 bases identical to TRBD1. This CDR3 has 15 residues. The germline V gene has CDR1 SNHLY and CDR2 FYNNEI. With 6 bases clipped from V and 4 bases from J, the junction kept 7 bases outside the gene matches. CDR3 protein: CASRYDRGGTGELFF. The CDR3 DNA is TGTGCCAGCAGATACGACAGGGGAGGCACCGGGGAGCTGTTTTTT.

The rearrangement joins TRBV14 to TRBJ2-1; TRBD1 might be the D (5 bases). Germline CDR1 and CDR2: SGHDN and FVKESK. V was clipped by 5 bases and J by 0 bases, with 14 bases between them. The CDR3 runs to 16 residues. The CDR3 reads CASSALGQGSYNEQFF. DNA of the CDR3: TGTGCCAGCAGCGCCTTGGGCCAGGGCTCCTACAATGAGCAGTTCTTC. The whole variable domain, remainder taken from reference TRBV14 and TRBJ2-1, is EAGVTQFPSHSVIEKGQTVTLRCDPISGHDNLYWYRRVMGKEIKFLLHFVKESKQDESGMPNNRFLAERTGGTYSTLKVQPAELEDSGVYFCASSALGQGSYNEQFFGPGTRLTVL.

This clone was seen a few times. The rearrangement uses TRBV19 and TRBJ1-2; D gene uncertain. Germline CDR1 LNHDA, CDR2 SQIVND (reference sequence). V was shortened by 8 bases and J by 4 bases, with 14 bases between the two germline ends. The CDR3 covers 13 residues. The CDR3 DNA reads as TGTGCCAGTGAGAGAGACTTAGGCTATGGCTACACCTTC. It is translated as CASERDLGYGYTF.

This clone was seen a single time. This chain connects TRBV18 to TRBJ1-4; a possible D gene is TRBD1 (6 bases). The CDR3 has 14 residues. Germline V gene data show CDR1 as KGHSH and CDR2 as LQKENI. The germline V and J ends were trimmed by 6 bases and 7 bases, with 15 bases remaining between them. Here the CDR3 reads CASSQTGFSEKLFF. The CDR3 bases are TGTGCCAGCTCGCAAACAGGGTTTTCTGAAAAACTGTTTTTT. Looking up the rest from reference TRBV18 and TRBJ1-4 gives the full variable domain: NAGVMQNPRHLVRRRGQEARLRCSPMKGHSHVYWYRQLPEEGLKFMVYLQKENIIDESGMPKERFSAEFPKEGPSILRIQQVVRGDSAAYFCASSQTGFSEKLFFGSGTQLSVL.

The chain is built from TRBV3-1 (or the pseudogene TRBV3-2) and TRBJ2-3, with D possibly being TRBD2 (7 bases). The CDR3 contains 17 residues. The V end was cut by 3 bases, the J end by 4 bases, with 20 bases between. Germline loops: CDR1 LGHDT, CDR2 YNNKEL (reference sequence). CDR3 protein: CASSQRLGGAGADTQYF. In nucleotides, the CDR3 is TGTGCCAGCAGCCAGAGGCTTGGGGGGGCCGGCGCAGATACGCAGTATTTT.

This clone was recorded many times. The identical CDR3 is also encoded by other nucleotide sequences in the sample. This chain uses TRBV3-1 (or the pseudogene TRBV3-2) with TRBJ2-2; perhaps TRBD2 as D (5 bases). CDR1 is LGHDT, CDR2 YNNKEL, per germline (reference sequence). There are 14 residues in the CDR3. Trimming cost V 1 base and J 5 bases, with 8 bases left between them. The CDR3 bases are TGTGCCAGCAGCCAAGTTTCGGGGACCGGGGAGCTGTTTTTT. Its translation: CASSQVSGTGELFF.

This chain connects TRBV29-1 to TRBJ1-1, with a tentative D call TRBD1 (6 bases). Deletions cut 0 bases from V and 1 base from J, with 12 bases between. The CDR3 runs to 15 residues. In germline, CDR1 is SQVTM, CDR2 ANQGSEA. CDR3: CSVEDWGHSNTEAFF. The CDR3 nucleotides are TGCAGCGTTGAAGATTGGGGACACTCGAACACTGAAGCTTTCTTT.

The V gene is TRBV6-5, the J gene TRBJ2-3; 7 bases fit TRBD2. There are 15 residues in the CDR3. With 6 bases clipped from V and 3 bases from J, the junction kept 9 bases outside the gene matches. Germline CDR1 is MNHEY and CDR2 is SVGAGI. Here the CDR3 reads CASRSGLIMTDTQYF. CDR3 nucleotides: TGTGCCAGCAGGTCGGGACTAATAATGACAGATACGCAGTATTTT.

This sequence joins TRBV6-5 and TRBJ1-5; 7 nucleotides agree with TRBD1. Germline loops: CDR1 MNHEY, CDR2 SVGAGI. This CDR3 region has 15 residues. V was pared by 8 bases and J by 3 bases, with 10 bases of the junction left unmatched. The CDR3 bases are TGTGCCAGCGGCCCGGGGGACAGACTCAATCAGCCCCAGCATTTT. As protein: CASGPGDRLNQPQHF.

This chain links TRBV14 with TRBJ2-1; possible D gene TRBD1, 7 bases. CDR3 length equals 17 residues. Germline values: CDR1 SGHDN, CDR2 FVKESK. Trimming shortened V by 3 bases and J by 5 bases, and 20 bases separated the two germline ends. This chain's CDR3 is CASSQKAGQNINNEQFF. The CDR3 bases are TGTGCCAGCAGCCAGAAGGCGGGACAGAACATTAACAATGAGCAGTTCTTC.

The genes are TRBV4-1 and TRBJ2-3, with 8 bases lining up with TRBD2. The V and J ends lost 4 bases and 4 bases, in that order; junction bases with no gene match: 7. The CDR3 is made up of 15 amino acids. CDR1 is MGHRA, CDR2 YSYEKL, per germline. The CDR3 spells CASSLSGGGADTQYF. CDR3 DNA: TGCGCCAGCAGCCTCTCCGGGGGGGGCGCAGATACGCAGTATTTT.

CDR3 coding DNA: TGTGCCAGTAGAGACGACCGGAGCTCTGGAAACACCATATATTTT. Translation gives CASRDDRSSGNTIYF. V usage is TRBV19 and J usage is TRBJ1-3; D remains unclear. The CDR3 has 15 amino acids. V lost 6 bases and J lost 0, with 12 bases in between. From germline, CDR1 is LNHDA and CDR2 SQIVND (reference sequence). Based on the CDR3 plus reference TRBV19 and TRBJ1-3, the full variable domain is DGGITQSPKYLFRKEGQNVTLSCEQNLNHDAMYWYRQDPGQGLRLIYYSQIVNDFQKGDIAEGYSVSREKKESFPLTVTSAQKNPTAFYLCASRDDRSSGNTIYFGEGSWLTVV.

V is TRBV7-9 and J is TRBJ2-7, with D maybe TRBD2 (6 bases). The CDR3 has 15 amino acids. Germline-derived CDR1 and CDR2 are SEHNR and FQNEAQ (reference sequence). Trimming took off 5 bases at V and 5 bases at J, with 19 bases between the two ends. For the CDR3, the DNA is TGTGCCAGCAGCCAAGTCGGAGGGTCGACCCACGAGCAGTACTTC. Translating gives CASSQVGGSTHEQYF.